What follows are 17 T cell receptor beta chains derived from one specimen sequenced in a study of cytomegalovirus exposure and HLA in healthy donors. With 60 Vbeta and 13 Jbeta primers, the PCR was carried out. Repertoires were generated with immunoSEQ multiplex PCR, while TCRdb's copy carries only in-frame clones and drops some. Of about 120,000 clones listed, about 70% are singletons. The sample consisted of PBMCs. Source of these receptors: a woman in her thirties or forties in good health and CMV-seronegative.

This sequence joins TRBV4-1 and TRBJ1-3; 8 nucleotides line up with TRBD1. Unmatched junction bases numbered 14, after V lost 4 bases and J lost 0 bases. This CDR3 is 19 amino acids long. CDR1 and CDR2 from the germline V gene are MGHRA and YSYEKL. The CDR3 is CASSPAPPGQVHSGNTIYF. The CDR3 DNA is TGCGCCAGCAGCCCCGCACCCCCGGGACAGGTACACTCTGGAAACACCATATATTTT.

The chain combines TRBV6-1 with TRBJ1-1; 7 nucleotides line up with TRBD1. CDR3 length: 16 residues. CDR1 is MNHNS and CDR2 is SASEGT in the germline V gene. V shed 0 bases, J shed 5 bases, and the junction held 9 bases outside the gene matches. CDR3 sequence (DNA): TGTGCCAGCAGTGAAGCCGCTCAGGGGGGATGGACTGAAGCTTTCTTT. It codes for CASSEAAQGGWTEAFF.

This clone was counted a single time. The rearrangement joins TRBV27 to TRBJ1-1; D is uncertain. Trimming removed 2 bases at V and 6 bases at J, with 10 bases between. CDR3 length: 13 residues. Germline V gene sequence: CDR1 MNHEY, CDR2 SMNVEV (reference sequence). CDR3 in amino acids: CASSLHGEAEAFF. CDR3 coding DNA: TGTGCCAGCAGTTTACACGGGGAGGCTGAAGCTTTCTTT.

The chain recombines TRBV6-5 with TRBJ1-4, with D possibly being TRBD1 (5 bases). Germline V gene sequence: CDR1 MNHEY, CDR2 SVGAGI. V gave up 6 bases and J gave up 5 bases, with 16 bases separating them. The CDR3 spans 15 residues. CDR3 nucleotide sequence: TGTGCCAGCAGGCCGACCGGGACTGAAAATGAAAAACTGTTTTTT. Amino acids: CASRPTGTENEKLFF.

V is TRBV5-5 and J is TRBJ1-5; 8 bases fit TRBD1. Germline V gene lookup returns CDR1 SGHKS and CDR2 YYEKEE (reference sequence). The ends lost 4 bases at V and 2 bases at J; junction bases unmatched: 2. There are 14 residues in the CDR3. The CDR3 region has the DNA TGTGCCAGCAGCCCGGACAGGGGCAATCAGCCCCAGCATTTT. Protein product: CASSPDRGNQPQHF.

The rearrangement links TRBV6-4 to TRBJ2-7; TRBD2 agrees at 10 bases. Per germline, CDR1 MRHNA and CDR2 SNTAGT. V lost 2 bases, J lost 4 bases, and 17 bases stayed unmatched. The CDR3 consists of 19 residues. CDR3 DNA sequence: TGTGCCAGCAGTGACGTGTCTAGCGGGAGTCAGGGGATTTTGTACGAGCAGTACTTC. The encoded protein is CASSDVSSGSQGILYEQYF.

The genes are TRBV5-5 and TRBJ1-4; weak D call: TRBD1 (5 bases). The CDR3 is made up of 14 amino acids. Germline V gene data show CDR1 as SGHKS and CDR2 as YYEKEE (reference sequence). V was shortened by 3 bases and J by 5 bases, with 11 bases between the two germline ends. CDR3: CASSWGGGNEKLFF. DNA of the CDR3: TGTGCCAGCAGCTGGGGGGGTGGGAATGAAAAACTGTTTTTT.

This clone was seen more than once but under ten times. The chain has TRBV7-2 and TRBJ1-5, with TRBD1 as a possible D gene (5 bases). Trimming stripped 3 bases from V and 3 bases from J, with 9 bases between. The CDR3 contains 14 residues. Germline loops: CDR1 SGHTA, CDR2 FQGNSA. CDR3 nucleotide sequence: TGTGCCAGCAGCTTCAGGGCGGACAATCAGCCCCAGCATTTT. It encodes CASSFRADNQPQHF.

This clone has a handful of counts. This chain links TRBV4-3 with TRBJ2-2; D ambiguous. V was pared by 1 base and J by 1 base, with 7 bases between. Germline CDR1 reads LGHNA; CDR2 reads YSLEER. This CDR3 comprises 15 residues. The CDR3 coding sequence is TGCGCCAGCAGCCAAGCGTACGGGAACACCGGGGAGCTGTTTTTT. Residues: CASSQAYGNTGELFF.

This clone has more than one count but fewer than ten. The J gene is TRBJ1-5, the V gene TRBV28, with TRBD1 identical over 7 bases. This CDR3 has 14 amino acids. The V gene end was trimmed by 6 bases and the J gene end by 7 bases; junction bases not matched to a gene: 9. Germline lookup yields CDR1 MDHEN and CDR2 SYDVKM. CDR3 DNA sequence: TGTGCCAGCAGGCGCGACAGGGCAGGGCAGCCCCAGCATTTT. Protein: CASRRDRAGQPQHF.

This chain uses TRBV5-1 with TRBJ2-7; 8 bases are a match to TRBD2. Trimming removed 4 bases from V and 2 bases from J; junction bases left unmatched: 8. This CDR3 comprises 15 residues. Germline V lookup: CDR1 SGHRS, CDR2 YFSETQ. The DNA for the CDR3 is TGCGCCAGCAGCCCGGTCGGGGGGGGGCCCTACGAGCAGTACTTC. Its translation is CASSPVGGGPYEQYF.

This clone was picked up one time. The chain links TRBV5-4 to TRBJ2-2; 12 bases line up with TRBD2. V was pared by 4 bases and J by 7 bases, with 11 bases of the junction left unmatched. The CDR3 spans 17 residues. The germline V gene has CDR1 SGHNT and CDR2 YYREEE (reference sequence). The CDR3 protein is CASSLRWSSGRDGELFF. DNA of the CDR3: TGTGCCAGCAGCCTTCGTTGGTCTAGCGGGAGGGACGGGGAGCTGTTTTTT.

On this clone itself: This sample also contains other DNA sequences that code for the same CDR3. This rearrangement joins TRBV2 to TRBJ1-5; 7 bases align to TRBD1. Germline values: CDR1 SNHLY, CDR2 FYNNEI. This CDR3 contains 14 residues. V gave up 11 bases and J gave up 0 bases; unmatched junction bases: 7. DNA for the CDR3: TGTGCCGGGGGGACAGAGTATAGCAATCAGCCCCAGCATTTT. This translates into CAGGTEYSNQPQHF.

The V and J genes are TRBV6-5 and TRBJ2-7; perhaps TRBD2 as D (5 bases). CDR3 size: 15 residues. V was cut by 0 bases and J by 4 bases, with 13 bases left in between. The germline gives CDR1 MNHEY, CDR2 SVGAGI. CDR3 residues: CASSYSFRESYEQYF. In DNA form, the CDR3 reads TGTGCCAGCAGTTACTCATTTCGGGAATCTTACGAGCAGTACTTC.

The rearrangement joins TRBV28 to TRBJ1-5, with no clear D. The CDR3 is 14 residues long. Germline-derived CDR1 and CDR2 are MDHEN and SYDVKM. The ends were cut back, 1 base at V and 0 bases at J, with 4 bases in the middle. CDR3 residues: CASSLSTSNQPQHF. The CDR3 DNA reads TGTGCCAGCAGTTTATCTACTAGCAATCAGCCCCAGCATTTT.

The chain uses TRBV11-2 and TRBJ1-4; possibly TRBD1 for D (5 bases). This CDR3 region has 14 residues. Between the trimmed V and J ends, which lost 5 bases and 8 bases, there was a span of 15 bases. The germline V gene encodes CDR1 SGHAT and CDR2 FQNNGV. The DNA for the CDR3 is TGTGCCAGCAGCCACGTGGGGCGGGGGGAAAAACTGTTTTTT. This encodes CASSHVGRGEKLFF.

CDR3: CASSDTTGIQETQYF. The CDR3 region has the DNA TGTGCCAGCAGTGACACGACAGGGATTCAAGAGACCCAGTACTTC. The J gene is TRBJ2-5, the V gene TRBV25-1, with TRBD1 matching 7 bases. With V trimmed by 3 bases and J by 2 bases, 6 bases remained unmatched. The CDR3 covers 15 residues. The germline gives CDR1 MGHDK, CDR2 SYGVNS.